These T cell receptor beta chains were read from a single sample in a study of cytomegalovirus exposure and HLA in healthy donors. Data came from immunoSEQ multiplex PCR; TCRdb stores just in-frame clones and leaves some out. The table shows 150,000 or so clones, with under 70% occurring only once. Input material: PBMCs. The source of these receptors is a woman in her twenties or thirties in good health and CMV-seropositive. CDR3s include the opening cysteine and the closing phenylalanine or tryptophan. A D gene is named only where the DNA matches it firmly. Expanded clones get a size class; other rows say once, few or many, or leave the size out.

V: TRBV6-1; D: .; size: .; J: TRBJ2-1; DNA: TGTGCCAGCAGTGAAGACAGAGTGCACACCTACAATGAGCAGTTCTTC; CDR3: CASSEDRVHTYNEQFF
V: TRBV11-2; D: .; size: .; J: TRBJ1-2; DNA: TGTGCCAGCAGCCCTGTATTTGGCTTCTCTGGCTACACCTTC; CDR3: CASSPVFGFSGYTF
V: TRBV5-1; D: .; size: .; J: TRBJ2-1; DNA: TGCGCCAGCAGCTTGCGGACTACAGAGCAGTTCTTC; CDR3: CASSLRTTEQFF
V: TRBV30; D: TRBD2; size: .; J: TRBJ2-5; DNA: TGTGCCTGGAGGGGGTCGAAGCGGGGGTTTCAAGAGACCCAGTACTTC; CDR3: CAWRGSKRGFQETQYF
V: TRBV7-9; D: .; size: .; J: TRBJ1-4; DNA: TGTGCCAGCAGCGTCCGACTTTCCCGGGGGGAAAAACTGTTTTTT; CDR3: CASSVRLSRGEKLFF
V: TRBV5-1; D: .; size: .; J: TRBJ2-3; DNA: TGCGCCAGCAGCGTGGGTGGGATGACAGTCACAGATACGCAGTATTTT; CDR3: CASSVGGMTVTDTQYF
V: TRBV7-6; D: .; size: .; J: TRBJ1-1; DNA: TGTGCCAGCAGCTTTCTGGGCGCGGGGAACACTGAAGCTTTCTTT; CDR3: CASSFLGAGNTEAFF
V: TRBV10-3; D: .; size: .; J: TRBJ1-1; DNA: TGTGCCATCAGTGAGTCGGCGGTCACTGAAGCTTTCTTT; CDR3: CAISESAVTEAFF
V: TRBV27; D: .; size: few; J: TRBJ2-7; DNA: TGTGCCAGCAGTTTATCCCCGGGACTTAGGGCCTACGAGCAGTACTTC; CDR3: CASSLSPGLRAYEQYF
V: TRBV7-8; D: .; size: .; J: TRBJ2-5; DNA: TGTGCCAGCAGCCTAAGCCACCAAGAGACCCAGTACTTC; CDR3: CASSLSHQETQYF
V: TRBV28; D: .; size: .; J: TRBJ1-5; DNA: TGTGCCAGCATCCACCGGGACAACCCTAATCAGCCCCAGCATTTT; CDR3: CASIHRDNPNQPQHF
V: TRBV30; D: TRBD1; size: .; J: TRBJ2-1; DNA: TGTGCCTGGAGGACCGGGACAGGGGGCCAAGTAAACAATGAGCAGTTCTTC; CDR3: CAWRTGTGGQVNNEQFF
V: TRBV5-1; D: TRBD2; size: .; J: TRBJ2-5; DNA: TGCGCCAGCAGCTCTGCGGGGGGTGGGAAGACCCAGTACTTC; CDR3: CASSSAGGGKTQYF
V: TRBV2; D: TRBD1; size: .; J: TRBJ2-2; DNA: TGTGCCAGCAGAAAGGGACAGGGTACCGGGGAGCTGTTTTTT; CDR3: CASRKGQGTGELFF
V: TRBV7-9; D: TRBD2; size: .; J: TRBJ2-5; DNA: TGTGCCAGCAGCTTCGCGGGGGAGGAGACCCAGTACTTC; CDR3: CASSFAGEETQYF
V: TRBV2; D: .; size: .; J: TRBJ2-3; DNA: TGTGCCAGCAGTAACTCGGGAGATACGCAGTATTTT; CDR3: CASSNSGDTQYF